This T cell receptor (beta chain) was observed in a study of OX40 agonist ivuxolimab in advanced cancers. With respect to the entire study: The costimulatory receptor OX40 (CD134) was targeted by ivuxolimab, a fully human IgG2 agonistic monoclonal antibody. Intravenous ivuxolimab was administered to patients every 2 weeks at six dose levels: 0.01, 0.1, 0.3, 1.5, 3 and 10 mg/kg. Of the roughly 52 dose-escalation patients, hepatocellular carcinoma was present in about 19, melanoma in some 15, renal cell carcinoma in 9 and head and neck cancer in 9. In the dose-escalation cohort, approximately 83% of patients were male, and the mean age was 60 years with a range of about 20 to 80. Patients were allowed to have had prior anti-PD-1, anti-PD-L1 or anti-CTLA-4 therapy, and around two fifths of the dose-escalation patients had been treated with checkpoint inhibitors. Partial responses were achieved by three dose-escalation patients, of whom one had hepatocellular carcinoma and two had cutaneous melanoma. The point of sequencing TCRbeta in the periphery was to test whether ivuxolimab changed TCR sequence diversity and drove clonal T-cell expansion. The paper describes the monotherapy dose-escalation part (N of about 52 patients) of the phase I trial of ivuxolimab.

Notes on this clone: Its antigen remains undetermined. No much larger clonotype is one base removed from it; base qualities were not supplied.

Genomic DNA was isolated from the sorted cells so that the TCRbeta CDR3 region could be sequenced. The immunoSEQ Assay was used for sequencing of TCRbeta CDR3 regions. As stored in TCRdb, this immuneACCESS dataset retains in-frame rearrangements with V and J assigned. A fraction of the clones does not appear; measured against another copy, unresolved V genes explain less than half of the discrepancy, and the remainder lacks a known reason. The sample includes about 30,000 clones, with more than 70% observed a single time. Roughly a fifth of the sample is taken by the ten largest. Patients with autoimmune disease history or receiving systemic immunosuppression were excluded from the trial. Peripheral blood for TCR sequencing was drawn from every dose cohort at baseline, at cycle 4 day 1 and at cycle 7 day 1. Samples came from an open-label, multicenter, first-in-human phase I dose-escalation trial of ivuxolimab. The trial enrolled adults with locally advanced or metastatic head and neck squamous cell, hepatocellular, melanoma or renal cell carcinoma. Before TCR sequencing, CD4+ T cells and CD8+ T cells from peripheral blood were sorted into separate populations.

Here is what the overall study found, with its caveats: After ivuxolimab, CD8+ T cells had more expanded clones than CD4+ T cells on average. In the 0.1-3.0 mg/kg groups, partial responders were among the patients with the lowest normalized peripheral clonal expansion, particularly in CD8+ T cells. At doses of 0.1 to 3.0 mg/kg, clonal expansion of both CD4+ and CD8+ T cells in blood was seen between baseline and week 6. Which antigens the clonally expanded peripheral T cells were specific for was not determined. Low levels of normalized T-cell clonal expansion were also seen in some nonresponding patients.

The material sequenced was CD4+ or CD8+ T cells sorted from blood, taken in a trial of the OX40 agonist ivuxolimab. The receptor was isolated from an adult with an advanced solid tumor such as melanoma, head and neck, liver or kidney cancer.

The sequenced DNA is TGTGCCAGCAGTTCCATTTGGACACGAACCTACAATGAGCAGTTCTTC. This translates into CASSSIWTRTYNEQFF. Recombination linked TRBV28 to TRBJ2-1; tentative D gene TRBD1, with 5 bases matching. The germline V gene sets CDR1 to MDHEN and CDR2 to SYDVKM. From cysteine to phenylalanine, the CDR3 is 16 amino acids long. Only CDR3 DNA is held: 48 bases, read in frame from base 1. V and J are truncated by 4 bases and 2 bases respectively, leaving an intervening sequence of 15 bases.